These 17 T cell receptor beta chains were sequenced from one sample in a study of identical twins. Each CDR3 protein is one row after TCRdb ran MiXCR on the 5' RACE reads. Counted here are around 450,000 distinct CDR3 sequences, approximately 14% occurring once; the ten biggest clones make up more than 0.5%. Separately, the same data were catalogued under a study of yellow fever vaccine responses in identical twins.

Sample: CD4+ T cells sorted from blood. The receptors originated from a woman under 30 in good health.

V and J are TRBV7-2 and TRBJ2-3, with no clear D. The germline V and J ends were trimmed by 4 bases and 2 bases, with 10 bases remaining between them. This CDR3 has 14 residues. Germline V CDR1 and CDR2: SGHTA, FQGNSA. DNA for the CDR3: TGTGCCAGCAGCTCCGGTCAGAACACAGATACGCAGTATTTT. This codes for CASSSGQNTDTQYF.

CDR3 region: CASTTVGRGNEQFF. The CDR3 nucleotides read TGTGCCAGCACCACAGTGGGGCGTGGGAATGAGCAGTTCTTC. The chain links TRBV6-1 to TRBJ2-1; D possibly corresponds to TRBD1 (5 bases). The germline V gene has CDR1 MNHNS and CDR2 SASEGT. The CDR3 spans 14 residues. V was cut by 7 bases and J by 7 bases, with 17 bases left in between.

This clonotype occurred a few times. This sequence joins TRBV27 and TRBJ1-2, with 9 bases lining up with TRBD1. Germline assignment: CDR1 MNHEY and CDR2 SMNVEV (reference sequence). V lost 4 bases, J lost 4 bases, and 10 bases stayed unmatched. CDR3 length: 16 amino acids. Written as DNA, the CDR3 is TGTGCCAGCAGTTCGGGGACAGGGTTAGTTTCCTATGGCTACACCTTC. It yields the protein CASSSGTGLVSYGYTF.

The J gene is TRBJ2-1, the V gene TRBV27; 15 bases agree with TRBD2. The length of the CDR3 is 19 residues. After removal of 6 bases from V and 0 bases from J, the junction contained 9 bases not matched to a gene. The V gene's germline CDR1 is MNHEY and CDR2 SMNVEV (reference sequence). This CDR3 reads CASSYPGLAGGRSYNEQFF. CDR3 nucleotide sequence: TGTGCCAGCAGCTATCCGGGACTAGCGGGAGGTCGCTCCTACAATGAGCAGTTCTTC.

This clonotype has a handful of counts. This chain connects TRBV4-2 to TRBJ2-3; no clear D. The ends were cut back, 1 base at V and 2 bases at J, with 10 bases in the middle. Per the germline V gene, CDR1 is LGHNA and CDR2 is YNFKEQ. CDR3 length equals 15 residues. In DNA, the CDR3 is TGTGCCAGCAGCCAAGGGACGGAATTCACAGATACGCAGTATTTT. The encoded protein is CASSQGTEFTDTQYF.

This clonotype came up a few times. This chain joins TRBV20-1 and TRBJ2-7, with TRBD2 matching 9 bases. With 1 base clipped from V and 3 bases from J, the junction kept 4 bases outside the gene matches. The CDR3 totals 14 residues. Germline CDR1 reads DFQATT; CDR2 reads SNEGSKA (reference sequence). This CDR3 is CSARVSGSDYEQYF. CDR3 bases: TGCAGTGCTAGAGTTAGCGGGAGCGACTACGAGCAGTACTTC.

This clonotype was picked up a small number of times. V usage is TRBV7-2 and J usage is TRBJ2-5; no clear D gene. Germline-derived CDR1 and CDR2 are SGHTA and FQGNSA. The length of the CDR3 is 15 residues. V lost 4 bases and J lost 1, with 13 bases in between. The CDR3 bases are TGTGCCAGCAGCTCAGCGTTGAGAGGCCAAGAGACCCAGTACTTC. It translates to CASSSALRGQETQYF.

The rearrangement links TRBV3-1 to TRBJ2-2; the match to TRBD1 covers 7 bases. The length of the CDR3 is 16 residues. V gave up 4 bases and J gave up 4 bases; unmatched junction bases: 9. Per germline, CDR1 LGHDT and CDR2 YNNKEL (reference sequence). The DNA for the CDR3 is TGTGCCAGCAGCCTCACGAGGGGGCGGCCCACCGGGGAGCTGTTTTTT. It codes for CASSLTRGRPTGELFF.

This CDR3 reads CASRGTGLVYSSTDTQYF. The CDR3 coding sequence is TGTGCCAGCAGGGGAACGGGACTAGTCTACTCTAGCACAGATACGCAGTATTTT. V and J are TRBV27 and TRBJ2-3, with 8 bases identical to TRBD2. The germline V gene encodes CDR1 MNHEY and CDR2 SMNVEV (reference sequence). The J segment lost 0 bases and the V segment lost 6 bases, leaving 14 bases of the junction unmatched. The CDR3 has 18 residues.

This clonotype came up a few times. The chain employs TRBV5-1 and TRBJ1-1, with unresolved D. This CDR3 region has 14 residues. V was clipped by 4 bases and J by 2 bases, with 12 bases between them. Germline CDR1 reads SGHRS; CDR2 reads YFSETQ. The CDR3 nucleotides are TGCGCCAGCAGCAATGGCATCACCAACACTGAAGCTTTCTTT. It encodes CASSNGITNTEAFF.

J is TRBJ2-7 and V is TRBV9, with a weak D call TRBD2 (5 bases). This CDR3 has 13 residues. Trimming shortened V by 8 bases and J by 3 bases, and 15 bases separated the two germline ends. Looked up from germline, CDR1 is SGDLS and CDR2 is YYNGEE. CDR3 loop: CARGNSRDYEQYF. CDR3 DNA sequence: TGTGCCAGGGGGAACAGTCGGGACTACGAGCAGTACTTC.

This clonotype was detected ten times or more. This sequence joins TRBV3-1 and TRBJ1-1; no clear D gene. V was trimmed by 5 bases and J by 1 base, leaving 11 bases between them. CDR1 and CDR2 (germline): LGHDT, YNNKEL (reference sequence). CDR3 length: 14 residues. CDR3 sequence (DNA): TGTGCCAGCAGCGATACCGACCGGAACACTGAAGCTTTCTTT. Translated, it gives CASSDTDRNTEAFF. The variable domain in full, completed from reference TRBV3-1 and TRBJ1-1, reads DTAVSQTPKYLVTQMGNDKSIKCEQNLGHDTMYWYKQDSKKFLKIMFSYNNKELIINETVPNRFSPKSPDKAHLNLHINSLELGDSAVYFCASSDTDRNTEAFFGQGTRLTVV.

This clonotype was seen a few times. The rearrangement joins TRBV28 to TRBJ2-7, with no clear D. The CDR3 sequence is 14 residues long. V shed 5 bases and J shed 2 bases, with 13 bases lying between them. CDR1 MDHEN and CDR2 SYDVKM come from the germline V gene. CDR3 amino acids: CASSLNPLAYEQYF. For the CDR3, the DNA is TGTGCCAGCAGTCTAAATCCATTAGCCTACGAGCAGTACTTC.

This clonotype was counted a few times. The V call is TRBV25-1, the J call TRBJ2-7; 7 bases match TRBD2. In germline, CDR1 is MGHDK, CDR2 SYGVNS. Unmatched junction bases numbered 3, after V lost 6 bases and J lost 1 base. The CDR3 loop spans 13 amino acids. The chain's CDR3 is CASRAGDSYEQYF. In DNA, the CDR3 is TGTGCCAGCAGGGCGGGGGATTCCTACGAGCAGTACTTC.

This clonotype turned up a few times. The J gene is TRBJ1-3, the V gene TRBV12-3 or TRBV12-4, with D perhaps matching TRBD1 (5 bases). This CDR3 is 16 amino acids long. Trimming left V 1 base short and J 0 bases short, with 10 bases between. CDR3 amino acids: CASSLGQLVSGNTIYF. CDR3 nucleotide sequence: TGTGCCAGCAGTTTAGGACAGCTAGTCTCTGGAAACACCATATATTTT.

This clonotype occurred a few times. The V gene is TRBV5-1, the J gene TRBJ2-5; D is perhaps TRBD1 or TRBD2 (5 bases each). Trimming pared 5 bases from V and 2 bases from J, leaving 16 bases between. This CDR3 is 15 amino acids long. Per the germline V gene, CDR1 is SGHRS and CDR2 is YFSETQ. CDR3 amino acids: CASRLPDTGQETQYF. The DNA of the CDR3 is TGCGCCAGCAGGCTGCCGGACACGGGGCAAGAGACCCAGTACTTC.

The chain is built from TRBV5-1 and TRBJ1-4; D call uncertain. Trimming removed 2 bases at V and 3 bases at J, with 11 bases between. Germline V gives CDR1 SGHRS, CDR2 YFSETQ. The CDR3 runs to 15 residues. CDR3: CASSLGSAPNEKLFF. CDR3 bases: TGCGCCAGCAGCTTAGGGTCGGCTCCTAATGAAAAACTGTTTTTT. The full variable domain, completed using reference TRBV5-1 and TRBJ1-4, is KAGVTQTPRYLIKTRGQQVTLSCSPISGHRSVSWYQQTPGQGLQFLFEYFSETQRNKGNFPGRFSGRQFSNSRSEMNVSTLELGDSALYLCASSLGSAPNEKLFFGSGTQLSVL.